This T cell receptor beta chain was profiled in a study of T cell repertoires in cytomegalovirus infection. The wider study: Shared public TCR beta signatures pointed to both CMV infection and a matching HLA type.

Study-wide results and caveats: There were HLA-C-restricted CMV-specific TCR beta clonotypes dominating the ex vivo response. Totalled public TCR beta family frequency picked out people who carried CMV plus the relevant HLA.

To note about this clonotype: What it recognizes is unknown.

TCRdb recomputed calls from the reads with MiXCR, one row per CDR3 protein. The sample carries approximately 70,000 distinct CDR3 sequences, 22% recorded once. The CDR3 covers 13 residues. V was cut by 0 bases and J by 6 bases, with 7 bases left in between. CDR1 is LNHNV, CDR2 YYDKDF, per germline (reference sequence). The V and J genes are TRBV15 and TRBJ2-3, with D uncertain. The sequence came from a human donor in good health (CMV status not recorded). Some clones in this sample may be carry-over from other donors' samples. Source material: PBMCs, sequenced either directly or after in vitro stimulation (not recorded which). The CDR3 sequence is CATSRDKWDTQYF. The CDR3, as DNA: TGTGCCACCAGCAGAGATAAATGGGATACGCAGTATTTT.